Below are 31 T cell receptor beta chains sequenced from a single sample in a study of shared clonotypes between healthy human individuals (dated by TCRdb to 2020 to 2022). The method was the immunoSEQ multiplex PCR assay. The clones in this table, taken by TCRdb from immuneACCESS, are in-frame only. Not every clone is retained; where verified, under half of the shortfall comes from an unresolved V gene, and the cause of the rest is unknown. In all, the sample holds 1.4 million or so clones, and 98% of those were seen once. The ten top clones hold about 0.4% of the sample. Sequences were obtained from naive CD4+ T cells sorted from blood. Per the publication, the cell subset or site label means: CD45RA+ positively selected. Receptors were obtained from a man under 40 in good health.

The chain is built from TRBV28 and TRBJ1-2; 7 bases are shared with TRBD1. Trimming cost V 5 bases and J 6 bases; bases outside gene matches: 6. Germline loops: CDR1 MDHEN, CDR2 SYDVKM. The CDR3 covers 13 residues. The CDR3 loop reads CASSPTGDNGYTF. The DNA for the CDR3 is TGTGCCAGCAGTCCTACAGGGGACAATGGCTACACCTTC.

The chain is built from TRBV6-1 and TRBJ2-7, with D perhaps matching TRBD2 (7 bases). CDR3 length: 12 residues. Deletions cut 6 bases from V and 4 bases from J, with 10 bases between. Germline V gene lookup returns CDR1 MNHNS and CDR2 SASEGT. CDR3: CASRGGGYEQYF. CDR3 nucleotide sequence: TGTGCCAGCAGGGGAGGGGGGTACGAGCAGTACTTC.

The chain links TRBV9 to TRBJ2-1, with a weak D call TRBD2 (6 bases). The CDR3 covers 14 residues. From germline, CDR1 is SGDLS and CDR2 YYNGEE. V was clipped by 2 bases and J by 3 bases, with 9 bases between them. DNA for the CDR3: TGTGCCAGCAGCGTTAGGGGAGGCTACAATGAGCAGTTCTTC. Translation gives CASSVRGGYNEQFF.

J is TRBJ2-3 and V is TRBV25-1, with D perhaps TRBD2 (6 bases). V was pared by 5 bases and J by 0 bases, with 9 bases between. The CDR3 sequence is 14 residues long. CDR1 and CDR2 (germline): MGHDK, SYGVNS. CDR3 in DNA: TGTGCCAGCAGTCAGGGACTCAGCACAGATACGCAGTATTTT. Protein product: CASSQGLSTDTQYF. The full variable domain, completed using reference TRBV25-1 and TRBJ2-3, is EADIYQTPRYLVIGTGKKITLECSQTMGHDKMYWYQQDPGMELHLIHYSYGVNSTEKGDLSSESTVSRIRTEHFPLTLESARPSHTSQYLCASSQGLSTDTQYFGPGTRLTVL.

The V gene is TRBV18, the J gene TRBJ1-3; possible D gene TRBD1, 6 bases. CDR3 length: 17 amino acids. Germline-derived CDR1 and CDR2 are KGHSH and LQKENI. V shed 3 bases and J shed 0 bases, with 15 bases lying between them. Written as DNA, the CDR3 is TGTGCCAGCTCACCGGAGACAGGACCGAGCTCTGGAAACACCATATATTTT. Its translation is CASSPETGPSSGNTIYF.

This clone was detected only once. The chain recombines TRBV4-2 with TRBJ2-7, with TRBD1 as a possible D gene (6 bases). With 3 bases removed from V and 3 bases from J, the gap between germline ends came to 18 bases. CDR1 is LGHNA, CDR2 YNFKEQ, per germline. This CDR3 is 16 amino acids long. CDR3 sequence (DNA): TGTGCCAGCAGCCAGCAGACCAGACAGGACGACTACGAGCAGTACTTC. Translation gives CASSQQTRQDDYEQYF.

About this clone: The sample has other DNA sequences that encode this CDR3 too. Here the CDR3 DNA reads TGTGCCAGCTCAGCCGACAGAAACACTGAAGCTTTCTTT. It codes for CASSADRNTEAFF. The chain carries TRBV18 and TRBJ1-1; possibly TRBD1 for D (5 bases). Germline V lookup: CDR1 KGHSH, CDR2 LQKENI. Trimming cost V 5 bases and J 2 bases, with 9 bases left between them. The CDR3 loop spans 13 amino acids.

V gene TRBV5-5 combines with J gene TRBJ2-5, with 7 nucleotides matching TRBD1. The CDR3 extends over 16 amino acids. In germline, CDR1 is SGHKS, CDR2 YYEKEE (reference sequence). Trimming removed 6 bases from V and 2 bases from J; junction bases left unmatched: 13. The CDR3 protein is CASNTAPGQPQETQYF. CDR3 nucleotide sequence: TGTGCCAGCAACACTGCCCCGGGACAGCCTCAAGAGACCCAGTACTTC.

The chain employs TRBV2 and TRBJ2-7, with D possibly being TRBD1 or TRBD2 (5 bases each). CDR1 SNHLY and CDR2 FYNNEI come from the germline V gene. This CDR3 comprises 14 residues. V was shortened by 8 bases and J by 3 bases, with 17 bases between the two germline ends. The CDR3 DNA reads TGTGCCAGCGAACTAGTGGGGGTTCTCTACGAGCAGTACTTC. As protein: CASELVGVLYEQYF.

V and J are TRBV10-3 and TRBJ2-1; TRBD2 matches 7 bases. The CDR3 has 14 amino acids. Germline V gene lookup returns CDR1 ENHRY and CDR2 SYGVKD. V shed 8 bases and J 8 bases; nucleotides not matched to a gene: 12. The CDR3 spells CAIAVGRESDEQFF. The CDR3, as DNA: TGTGCCATCGCGGTAGGGCGGGAGAGCGATGAGCAGTTCTTC.

V gene TRBV2 combines with J gene TRBJ2-3; the match to TRBD1 covers 7 bases. The germline V gene encodes CDR1 SNHLY and CDR2 FYNNEI. The CDR3 contains 15 residues. The V and J ends lost 3 bases and 2 bases, in that order; junction bases with no gene match: 5. The chain's CDR3 is CASSERTGSTDTQYF. In nucleotides, the CDR3 is TGTGCCAGCAGTGAGAGGACAGGATCCACAGATACGCAGTATTTT.

The genes are TRBV9 and TRBJ2-1, with 10 bases lining up with TRBD2. The length of the CDR3 is 15 residues. V lost 3 bases and J lost 5; bases outside the gene matches: 5. CDR1 and CDR2 from the germline V gene are SGDLS and YYNGEE. The CDR3 region has the DNA TGTGCCAGCAGCGGACATGGACTAGCGGACAATGAGCAGTTCTTC. Its protein is CASSGHGLADNEQFF.

V and J are TRBV11-2 and TRBJ2-3, with a weak D call TRBD1 (6 bases). Germline V gene lookup returns CDR1 SGHAT and CDR2 FQNNGV. The V end was cut by 4 bases, the J end by 3 bases, with 17 bases between. The CDR3 is 16 residues long. This chain's CDR3 is CASSSYRELGTDTQYF. CDR3 in DNA: TGTGCCAGCAGCTCCTACAGGGAATTGGGAACAGATACGCAGTATTTT. Using reference TRBV11-2 and TRBJ2-3 for the parts outside the CDR3, the full variable domain is EAGVAQSPRYKIIEKRQSVAFWCNPISGHATLYWYQQILGQGPKLLIQFQNNGVVDDSQLPKDRFSAERLKGVDSTLKIQPAKLEDSAVYLCASSSYRELGTDTQYFGPGTRLTVL.

This chain joins TRBV5-1 and TRBJ2-5; 8 bases align to TRBD2. CDR1 is SGHRS and CDR2 is YFSETQ in the germline V gene. This CDR3 region has 15 residues. V was pared by 2 bases and J by 5 bases, with 8 bases of the junction left unmatched. The CDR3 reads CASSLAGAEGETQYF. CDR3 nucleotides: TGCGCCAGCAGCTTAGCGGGGGCTGAAGGGGAGACCCAGTACTTC.

J is TRBJ2-7 and V is TRBV28; D gene ambiguous. Looked up from germline, CDR1 is MDHEN and CDR2 is SYDVKM. The CDR3 is 14 amino acids. V was clipped by 3 bases and J by 3 bases, with 12 bases between them. CDR3 loop: CASSFPRRNYEQYF. The CDR3 DNA follows: TGTGCCAGCAGTTTCCCCCGGCGAAACTACGAGCAGTACTTC.

V and J are TRBV27 and TRBJ2-1; 10 nucleotides agree with TRBD2. V lost 4 bases, J lost 4 bases, and 10 bases stayed unmatched. Germline CDR1 is MNHEY and CDR2 is SMNVEV (reference sequence). The CDR3 is made up of 17 amino acids. CDR3 in amino acids: CASSSPEAGGMYNEQFF. CDR3 in DNA: TGTGCCAGCAGTTCCCCAGAAGCGGGAGGGATGTACAATGAGCAGTTCTTC.

V and J are TRBV6-5 and TRBJ2-7; TRBD1 aligns across 10 bases. The CDR3 covers 15 residues. CDR1 and CDR2 (germline): MNHEY, SVGAGI. The V segment lost 6 bases and the J segment 1 base; nucleotides outside the gene matches: 6. This CDR3 is CASRLGQGTSYEQYF. CDR3 coding DNA: TGTGCCAGCAGATTGGGACAGGGGACGTCCTACGAGCAGTACTTC.

V gene TRBV18 combines with J gene TRBJ1-4; 9 nucleotides align to TRBD1. The CDR3 has 19 amino acids. Germline V gene lookup returns CDR1 KGHSH and CDR2 LQKENI. Losses at the gene ends were 6 bases for V and 6 bases for J; bases not matched to a gene: 20. Here the CDR3 reads CASSSSGTGSRSIYEKLFF. CDR3 in DNA: TGTGCCAGCTCTTCCTCCGGGACAGGGAGTAGATCGATCTATGAAAAACTGTTTTTT.

The chain carries TRBV5-1 and TRBJ2-5; D may be TRBD1 (6 bases). Per the germline V gene, CDR1 is SGHRS and CDR2 is YFSETQ. The germline V and J ends were trimmed by 4 bases and 2 bases, with 12 bases remaining between them. This CDR3 is 14 amino acids long. CDR3 in amino acids: CASSVGTHQETQYF. As DNA, the CDR3 is TGCGCCAGCAGCGTCGGGACACATCAAGAGACCCAGTACTTC. The full variable domain, with the rest looked up from reference TRBV5-1 and TRBJ2-5, is KAGVTQTPRYLIKTRGQQVTLSCSPISGHRSVSWYQQTPGQGLQFLFEYFSETQRNKGNFPGRFSGRQFSNSRSEMNVSTLELGDSALYLCASSVGTHQETQYFGPGTRLLVL.

On this clone: Other DNA sequences in the sample encode the same CDR3. The rearrangement links TRBV9 to TRBJ2-7; 9 nucleotides agree with TRBD2. CDR3 size: 15 residues. Losses at the gene ends were 1 base for V and 4 bases for J; bases not matched to a gene: 6. Germline CDR1 is SGDLS and CDR2 is YYNGEE. CDR3 DNA sequence: TGTGCCAGCAGCGTAAGAGCGGGAGGACCGTACGAGCAGTACTTC. Translating gives CASSVRAGGPYEQYF.

The chain uses TRBV5-4 and TRBJ1-4, with D perhaps TRBD1 (6 bases). The germline CDR1 and CDR2 sequences are SGHNT and YYREEE (reference sequence). This CDR3 has 15 residues. Trimming cost V 4 bases and J 3 bases, with 13 bases left between them. CDR3 amino acids: CASSPTGTPNEKLFF. The CDR3 DNA is TGTGCCAGCAGCCCCACCGGGACACCTAATGAAAAACTGTTTTTT.

V is TRBV5-1 and J is TRBJ2-5; tentative D call: TRBD2 (5 bases). This CDR3 is 13 amino acids long. V lost 5 bases and J 1 base, leaving 9 bases between the germline ends. CDR1 is SGHRS and CDR2 is YFSETQ in the germline V gene. The CDR3 DNA follows: TGCGCCAGCAGGAGGGAGCCCCAAGAGACCCAGTACTTC. It is translated as CASRREPQETQYF.

The rearrangement uses TRBV5-1 and TRBJ2-4; TRBD1 agrees at 7 bases. After removal of 3 bases from V and 9 bases from J, the junction contained 12 bases not matched to a gene. The V gene's germline CDR1 is SGHRS and CDR2 YFSETQ. This CDR3 has 15 residues. The CDR3 sequence: CASSSVGEQGTIQYF. The CDR3 bases are TGCGCCAGCAGCTCTGTGGGGGAACAGGGGACCATTCAGTACTTC.

A remark on this clone: This same CDR3 is encoded by further DNA sequences in the sample. This CDR3 reads CASSLLGGYEQYF. The CDR3 DNA follows: TGTGCCAGCAGCTTATTAGGGGGCTACGAGCAGTACTTC. The genes are TRBV11-2 and TRBJ2-7, with a possible D match to TRBD1 (6 bases). Trimming stripped 2 bases from V and 3 bases from J, with 8 bases between. This CDR3 comprises 13 residues. The germline V gene encodes CDR1 SGHAT and CDR2 FQNNGV.

The genes are TRBV4-3 and TRBJ1-1; D uncertain. The CDR3 has 14 residues. Trimming shortened V by 1 base and J by 4 bases, and 10 bases separated the two germline ends. Germline V lookup: CDR1 LGHNA, CDR2 YSLEER. The CDR3 DNA reads as TGCGCCAGCAGCCAAGGGAGGACGGGCACTGAAGCTTTCTTT. It translates to CASSQGRTGTEAFF.

The V call is TRBV28, the J call TRBJ1-2; TRBD1 might be the D (5 bases). This CDR3 comprises 16 residues. V lost 5 bases and J lost 6, with 22 bases in between. Germline V gene lookup returns CDR1 MDHEN and CDR2 SYDVKM. CDR3 nucleotide sequence: TGTGCCAGCAGTGTACCCTCGGGACTCCAAGGTAATGGCTACACCTTC. Translated: CASSVPSGLQGNGYTF.

The rearrangement joins TRBV30 to TRBJ2-1; D is possibly TRBD2 (6 bases). In germline, CDR1 is GTSNPN, CDR2 SVGIG (reference sequence). The CDR3 is made up of 16 amino acids. Trimming took off 4 bases at V and 8 bases at J, with 24 bases between the two ends. CDR3 region: CAWNGALGRQFDEQFF. The CDR3 DNA reads TGTGCCTGGAATGGTGCGTTGGGGAGGCAATTTGATGAGCAGTTCTTC.

As DNA, the CDR3 is TGCGCCAGCAGCTTCAGGGGAAGAACAGATACGCAGTATTTT. Residues: CASSFRGRTDTQYF. The chain couples TRBV5-1 to TRBJ2-3; tentative D call: TRBD1 (6 bases). CDR3 length: 14 amino acids. Germline-derived CDR1 and CDR2 are SGHRS and YFSETQ. V was cut by 2 bases and J by 3 bases, with 10 bases left in between.

This clone was seen once. The rearrangement links TRBV27 to TRBJ2-1; D could derive from TRBD1 or TRBD2 (5 bases each). This CDR3 has 15 residues. The V gene lost 4 bases and the J gene lost 0 bases, with 10 bases spanning the gap. Germline V gives CDR1 MNHEY, CDR2 SMNVEV (reference sequence). CDR3 residues: CASSSPGRSYNEQFF. DNA for the CDR3: TGTGCCAGCAGTTCCCCGGGACGCTCCTACAATGAGCAGTTCTTC.

The chain recombines TRBV4-3 with TRBJ2-3, with unresolved D. The V and J ends lost 3 bases and 0 bases respectively, with 10 bases between them. In germline, CDR1 is LGHNA, CDR2 YSLEER. This CDR3 spans 15 amino acids. CDR3 nucleotides: TGCGCCAGCAGCCAGCGAGCCCAAAGCACAGATACGCAGTATTTT. This sequence encodes CASSQRAQSTDTQYF.

This sequence joins TRBV6-1 and TRBJ1-5; 9 nucleotides align to TRBD1. From germline, CDR1 is MNHNS and CDR2 SASEGT. Trimming at V came to 4 bases and at J to 5 bases, leaving 3 bases not matched to a gene. The CDR3 is made up of 14 amino acids. CDR3 region: CASSAQGADQPQHF. CDR3 DNA: TGTGCCAGCAGTGCACAGGGGGCGGATCAGCCCCAGCATTTT.